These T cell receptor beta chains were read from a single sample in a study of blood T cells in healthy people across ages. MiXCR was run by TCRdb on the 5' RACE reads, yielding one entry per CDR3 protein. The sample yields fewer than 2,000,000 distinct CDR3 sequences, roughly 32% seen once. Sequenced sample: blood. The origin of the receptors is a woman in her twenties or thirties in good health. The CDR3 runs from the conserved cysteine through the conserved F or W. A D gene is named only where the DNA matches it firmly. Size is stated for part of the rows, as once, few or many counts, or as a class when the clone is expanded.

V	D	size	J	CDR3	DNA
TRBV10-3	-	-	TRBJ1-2	CAIRDYRGDYGYTF	TGTGCCATCAGGGATTACAGAGGAGATTATGGCTACACCTTC
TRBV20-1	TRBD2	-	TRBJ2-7	CSAALAGGSYEQYF	TGCAGTGCTGCACTAGCGGGAGGTTCCTACGAGCAGTACTTC
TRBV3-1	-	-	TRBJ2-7	CASSQARGTYEQYF	TGTGCCAGCAGCCAAGCTCGTGGTACCTACGAGCAGTACTTC
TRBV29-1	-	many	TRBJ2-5	CSVGRAVDETQYF	TGCAGCGTAGGCCGGGCAGTAGACGAGACCCAGTACTTC
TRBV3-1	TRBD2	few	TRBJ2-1	CASSRPLGDRGLAVFNEQFF	TGTGCCAGCAGCCGCCCCCTGGGAGACAGGGGACTAGCGGTCTTTAATGAGCAGTTCTTC
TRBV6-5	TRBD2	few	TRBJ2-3	CASSRTSGNTQYF	TGTGCCAGCAGCCGGACTAGCGGAAATACGCAGTATTTT
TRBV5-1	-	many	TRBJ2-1	CASSLGQPGNEQFF	TGCGCCAGCAGCTTGGGCCAGCCGGGCAATGAGCAGTTCTTC
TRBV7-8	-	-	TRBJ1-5	CASSLAPKTVNQPQHF	TGTGCCAGCAGCTTAGCCCCTAAGACAGTTAATCAGCCCCAGCATTTT
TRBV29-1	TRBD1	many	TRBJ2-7	CSVEDLGTGSSYEQYF	TGCAGCGTTGAAGACCTAGGGACAGGGTCGTCCTACGAGCAGTACTTC
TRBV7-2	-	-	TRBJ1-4	CASSLVSSVKEKLFF	TGTGCCAGCAGCTTAGTCTCGTCAGTAAAGGAAAAACTGTTTTTT